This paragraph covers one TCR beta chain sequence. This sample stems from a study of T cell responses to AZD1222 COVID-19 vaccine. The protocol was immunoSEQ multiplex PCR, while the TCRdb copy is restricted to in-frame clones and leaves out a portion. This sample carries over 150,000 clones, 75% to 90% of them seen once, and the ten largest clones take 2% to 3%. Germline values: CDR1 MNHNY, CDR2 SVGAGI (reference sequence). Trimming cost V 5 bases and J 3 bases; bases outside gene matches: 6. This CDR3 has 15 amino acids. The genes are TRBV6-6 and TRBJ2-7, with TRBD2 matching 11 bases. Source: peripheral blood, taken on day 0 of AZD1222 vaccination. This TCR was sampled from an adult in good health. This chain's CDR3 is CASSPRLAGLYEQYF. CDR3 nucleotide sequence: TGTGCCAGCAGTCCGCGACTAGCGGGACTCTACGAGCAGTACTTC.